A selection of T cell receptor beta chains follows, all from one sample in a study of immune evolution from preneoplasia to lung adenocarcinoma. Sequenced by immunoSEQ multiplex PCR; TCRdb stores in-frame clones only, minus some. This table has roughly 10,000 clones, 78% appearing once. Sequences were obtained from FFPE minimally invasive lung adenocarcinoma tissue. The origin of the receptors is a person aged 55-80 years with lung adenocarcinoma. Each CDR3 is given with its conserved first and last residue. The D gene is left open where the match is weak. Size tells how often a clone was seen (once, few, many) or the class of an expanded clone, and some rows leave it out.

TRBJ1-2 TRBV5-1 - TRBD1 CASSLLGGSRGYTF TGCGCCAGCAGCTTGCTAGGGGGCTCCCGGGGCTACACCTTC
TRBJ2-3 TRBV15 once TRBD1 CATSTLTGSDTQYF TGTGCCACCAGCACCTTGACAGGGTCGGATACGCAGTATTTT
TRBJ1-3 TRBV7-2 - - CASSLIAGTRNTIYF TGTGCCAGCAGCTTAATCGCAGGCACCCGTAACACCATATATTTT
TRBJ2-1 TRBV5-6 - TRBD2 CASTSALGGWVPEQFF TGTGCCAGCACCTCCGCCCTCGGGGGGTGGGTCCCTGAGCAGTTCTTC
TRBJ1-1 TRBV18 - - CASSVDSYTEAFF TGTGCCAGCTCCGTGGACTCGTACACTGAAGCTTTCTTT
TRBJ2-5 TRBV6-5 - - CASSSQQMYQETQYF TGTGCCAGCAGTTCTCAACAGATGTACCAAGAGACCCAGTACTTC
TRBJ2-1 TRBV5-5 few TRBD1 CASSLLPTGGDEQFF TGTGCCAGCAGCTTACTCCCGACAGGGGGAGATGAGCAGTTCTTC
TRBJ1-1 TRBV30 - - CAWTIPGQRTEAFF TGTGCCTGGACAATCCCGGGACAACGCACTGAAGCTTTCTTT
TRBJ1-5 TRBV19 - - CASSTDGGNQPQHF TGTGCCAGTAGTACGGACGGGGGAAATCAGCCCCAGCATTTT
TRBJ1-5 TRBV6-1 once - CASTGAGRQPQHF TGTGCCAGCACGGGGGCAGGGAGACAGCCCCAGCATTTT
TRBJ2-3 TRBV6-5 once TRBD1 CASSLQGVGTDTQYF TGTGCCAGCAGCTTACAGGGGGTTGGCACAGATACGCAGTATTTT
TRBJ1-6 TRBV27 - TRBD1 CASTGTATNSPLHF TGTGCCAGCACCGGGACAGCAACTAATTCACCCCTCCACTTT
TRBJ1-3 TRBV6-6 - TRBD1 CASSRGQERNTIYF TGTGCCAGCAGTCGAGGACAGGAGCGAAACACCATATATTTT
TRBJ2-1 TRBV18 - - CASSPDYNEQFF TGTGCCAGCTCCCCGGATTACAATGAGCAGTTCTTC
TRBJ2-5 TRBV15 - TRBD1 CATSRAGGNQETQYF TGTGCCACCAGCAGAGCAGGGGGTAACCAAGAGACCCAGTACTTC
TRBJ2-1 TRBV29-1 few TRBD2 CSASGLAGAVGQFF TGCAGCGCTTCCGGACTAGCGGGTGCGGTCGGGCAGTTCTTC
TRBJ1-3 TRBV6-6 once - CASSSLGGGAGNTIYF TGTGCCAGCAGCTCCCTAGGCGGGGGTGCTGGAAACACCATATATTTT
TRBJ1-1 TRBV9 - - CASSVEGTGLNTEAFF TGTGCCAGCAGCGTAGAGGGGACGGGGCTAAACACTGAAGCTTTCTTT
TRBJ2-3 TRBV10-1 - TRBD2 CASSEIRLAGTDTQYF TGCGCCAGCAGTGAAATCAGACTAGCGGGCACAGATACGCAGTATTTT
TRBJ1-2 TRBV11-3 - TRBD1 CASSRRQGDGGYTF TGTGCCAGCAGCCGTAGACAGGGGGATGGTGGCTACACCTTC
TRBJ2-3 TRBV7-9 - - CASSLDWKPDTQYF TGTGCCAGCAGCTTAGATTGGAAGCCAGATACGCAGTATTTT
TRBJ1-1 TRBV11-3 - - CASSLDGRMNTEAFF TGTGCCAGCAGCTTAGATGGGAGGATGAACACTGAAGCTTTCTTT
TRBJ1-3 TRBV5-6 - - CASRGNGNTIYF TGTGCCAGCAGGGGTAATGGAAACACCATATATTTT
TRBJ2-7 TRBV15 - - CATSRGTGTHGEQYF TGTGCCACCAGCAGAGGAACCGGGACCCACGGCGAGCAGTACTTC
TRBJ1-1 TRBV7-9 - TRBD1 CASSFTQGSPHEAFF TGTGCCAGCAGCTTTACACAGGGGTCCCCACATGAAGCTTTCTTT
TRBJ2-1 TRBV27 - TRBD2 CTSSPGLAGRARGEQFF TGTACCAGCAGTCCGGGACTAGCGGGGAGGGCTCGCGGTGAGCAGTTCTTC
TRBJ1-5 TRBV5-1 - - CASSLEGQGGQPQHF TGCGCCAGCAGCTTGGAAGGGCAGGGAGGACAGCCCCAGCATTTT
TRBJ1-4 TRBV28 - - CASSSLLPSEKLFF TGTGCCAGCAGCTCTCTGTTACCGAGTGAAAAACTGTTTTTT
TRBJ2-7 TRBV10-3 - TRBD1 CAISTSRGRQDEQYF TGTGCCATCAGCACGTCGAGGGGGCGGCAAGACGAGCAGTACTTC
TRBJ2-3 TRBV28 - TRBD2 CASTGGLAGDAWEYF TGTGCCAGCACAGGTGGGCTAGCGGGGGATGCTTGGGAGTATTTT
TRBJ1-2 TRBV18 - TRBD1 CASSPTGVDGYTF TGTGCCAGCTCACCGACAGGGGTTGACGGCTACACCTTC
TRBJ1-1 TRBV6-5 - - CASSYWRANTEAFF TGTGCCAGCAGTTACTGGAGGGCTAACACTGAAGCTTTCTTT
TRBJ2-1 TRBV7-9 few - CASSEANEQFF TGTGCCAGCAGTGAGGCCAATGAGCAGTTCTTC
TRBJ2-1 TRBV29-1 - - CSVGRGGKPNEQFF TGCAGCGTCGGGCGGGGCGGGAAGCCGAATGAGCAGTTCTTC
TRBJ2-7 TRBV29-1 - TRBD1 CSVSTGGSSGEQYF TGCAGCGTCTCGACAGGGGGCTCTTCGGGCGAGCAGTACTTC
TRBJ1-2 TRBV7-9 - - CASSWPGGYTF TGTGCCAGCTCCTGGCCTGGGGGCTACACCTTC
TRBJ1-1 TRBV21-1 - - CASSKRENNTEAFF TGTGCCAGCAGCAAAAGGGAAAACAACACTGAAGCTTTCTTT
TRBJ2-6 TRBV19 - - CASSIGLSGANVLTF TGTGCCAGTAGTATCGGGCTCTCTGGGGCCAACGTCCTGACTTTC
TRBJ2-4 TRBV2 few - CASSEAGAVWVAYF TGTGCCAGCAGTGAAGCGGGGGCCGTTTGGGTTGCGTACTTC
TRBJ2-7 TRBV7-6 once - CASSSLNYEQYF TGTGCCAGCAGCTCCCTTAACTACGAGCAGTACTTC
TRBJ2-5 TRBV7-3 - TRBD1 CASSPSADRGETQYF TGTGCCAGCAGCCCAAGTGCTGACAGGGGAGAGACCCAGTACTTC
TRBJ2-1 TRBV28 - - CASSPDSSPPYNEQFF TGTGCCAGCAGTCCCGATTCTAGCCCCCCCTACAATGAGCAGTTCTTC